The 19 T cell receptor beta chains below were found in one sample sequenced in a study of cytomegalovirus exposure and HLA in healthy donors. PCR involved 60 Vbeta and 13 Jbeta primers. Some clones are missing from TCRdb's copy, which holds only in-frame ones; the method was immunoSEQ multiplex PCR. The profile shows approximately 130,000 clones, around 77% of them singletons. Sequenced sample: PBMCs. These receptors were taken from a man aged 50 to 60 in good health and CMV-seronegative.

Comments on this clone: The sample has other DNA sequences that encode this CDR3 too. The chain is built from TRBV27 and TRBJ2-2; 8 bases line up with TRBD1. Per the germline V gene, CDR1 is MNHEY and CDR2 is SMNVEV (reference sequence). This CDR3 is 15 amino acids long. V lost 4 bases and J lost 5; bases outside the gene matches: 6. CDR3 DNA: TGTGCCAGCAGTTCGCAGGGGGCGGGGACCGGGGAGCTGTTTTTT. This gives the protein CASSSQGAGTGELFF.

The chain is built from TRBV2 and TRBJ1-2; no clear D gene. V shed 4 bases and J shed 4 bases, with 13 bases lying between them. CDR1 is SNHLY and CDR2 is FYNNEI in the germline V gene. The CDR3 runs to 14 residues. CDR3 nucleotide sequence: TGTGCCAGCAGTGTGGAGGTCTTGGGCTATGGCTACACCTTC. Its protein is CASSVEVLGYGYTF.

The chain links TRBV20-1 to TRBJ1-1, with D tentatively TRBD1 (5 bases). The germline V gene has CDR1 DFQATT and CDR2 SNEGSKA (reference sequence). Trimming shortened V by 2 bases and J by 13 bases, and 14 bases separated the two germline ends. The CDR3 is 11 residues long. This CDR3 reads CSARKAGRDFF. The CDR3 nucleotides read TGCAGTGCTAGAAAGGCTGGCAGGGATTTCTTT.

This clone occurred a few times. The rearrangement joins TRBV7-9 to TRBJ2-3; 8 bases line up with TRBD1. In germline, CDR1 is SEHNR, CDR2 FQNEAQ (reference sequence). V lost 5 bases to trimming and J lost 0 bases; unmatched junction nucleotides: 4. The CDR3 loop spans 15 amino acids. CDR3 in amino acids: CASSLQGESTDTQYF. CDR3 in DNA: TGTGCCAGCAGCCTACAGGGGGAGAGCACAGATACGCAGTATTTT.

The chain links TRBV4-1 to TRBJ2-1; 12 nucleotides match TRBD2. V was clipped by 3 bases and J by 1 base; unmatched bases: 7. Germline-derived CDR1 and CDR2 are MGHRA and YSYEKL. The CDR3 has 18 amino acids. In DNA form, the CDR3 reads TGCGCCAGCAGCCACCCTAGCGGGAGGGCCGGATCCTACAATGAGCAGTTCTTC. This translates into CASSHPSGRAGSYNEQFF.

V and J are TRBV9 and TRBJ2-5; the match to TRBD2 covers 14 bases. The CDR3 runs to 17 residues. Trimming removed 2 bases from V and 5 bases from J; junction bases left unmatched: 8. From germline, CDR1 is SGDLS and CDR2 YYNGEE. CDR3 residues: CASSVGTSGSPWETQYF. The CDR3 DNA reads TGTGCCAGCAGCGTCGGGACTAGCGGGAGTCCTTGGGAGACCCAGTACTTC. The complete variable domain, with remaining parts taken from reference TRBV9 and TRBJ2-5, reads DSGVTQTPKHLITATGQRVTLRCSPRSGDLSVYWYQQSLDQGLQFLIQYYNGEERAKGNILERFSAQQFPDLHSELNLSSLELGDSALYFCASSVGTSGSPWETQYFGPGTRLLVL.

The V and J genes are TRBV30 and TRBJ2-6; D is unclear. The germline V gene encodes CDR1 GTSNPN and CDR2 SVGIG (reference sequence). The V end was cut by 0 bases, the J end by 0 bases, with 6 bases between. This CDR3 spans 15 amino acids. This CDR3 is CAWSVPGSGANVLTF. In DNA form, the CDR3 reads TGTGCCTGGAGTGTACCGGGCTCTGGGGCCAACGTCCTGACTTTC. The full variable domain, rest sourced from reference TRBV30 and TRBJ2-6, is SQTIHQWPATLVQPVGSPLSLECTVEGTSNPNLYWYRQAAGRGLQLLFYSVGIGQISSEVPQNLSASRPQDRQFILSSKKLLLSDSGFYLCAWSVPGSGANVLTFGAGSRLTVL.

This clone was seen just once. This chain uses TRBV4-3 with TRBJ1-2, with 12 bases matching TRBD1. This CDR3 contains 19 residues. The V and J ends lost 0 bases and 4 bases, in that order; junction bases with no gene match: 12. CDR1 is LGHNA, CDR2 YSLEER, per germline. CDR3: CASSQDWGGQGALGYGYTF. In nucleotides, the CDR3 is TGCGCCAGCAGCCAAGATTGGGGGGGACAGGGGGCGCTTGGCTATGGCTACACCTTC.

This chain links TRBV6-6 with TRBJ2-5; D unclear. The germline V and J ends were trimmed by 6 bases and 3 bases, with 11 bases remaining between them. This CDR3 comprises 13 residues. Looked up from germline, CDR1 is MNHNY and CDR2 is SVGAGI (reference sequence). The CDR3 sequence: CASSQTQKETQYF. CDR3 DNA: TGTGCCAGCAGCCAGACACAGAAAGAGACCCAGTACTTC.

This clone occurred a few times. V is TRBV10-1 and J is TRBJ2-1; 8 bases map to TRBD2. Germline V gene sequence: CDR1 WNHNN, CDR2 SYGVQD (reference sequence). V shed 3 bases and J 7 bases; nucleotides not matched to a gene: 8. The CDR3 is made up of 15 amino acids. CDR3 DNA: TGCGCCAGCAGTGACAAGCGGGGGAGGTTGAATGAGCAGTTCTTC. Its translation is CASSDKRGRLNEQFF.

The chain is built from TRBV2 and TRBJ2-1; 7 positions agree with TRBD1. The CDR3 spans 14 residues. The V gene end was trimmed by 1 base and the J gene end by 10 bases; junction bases not matched to a gene: 7. Germline loops: CDR1 SNHLY, CDR2 FYNNEI. CDR3 coding DNA: TGTGCCAGCAGTGAAGGGGTGACAGGGAGCGAGCAGTTCTTC. Its translation is CASSEGVTGSEQFF.

CDR3 region: CASSYSASGSYEQYF. In DNA, the CDR3 is TGTGCCAGCAGTTACTCGGCTAGCGGGAGCTACGAGCAGTACTTC. V and J are TRBV6-5 and TRBJ2-5; 10 bases map to TRBD2. The J call may be incorrect, as the DNA end agrees better with TRBJ2-7. Per germline, CDR1 MNHEY and CDR2 SVGAGI. The CDR3 has 15 residues.

Of note for this clone: Other DNA sequences in the sample encode the same CDR3. V and J are TRBV10-3 and TRBJ2-5, with 8 positions matching TRBD1. The trim removed 3 bases at V and 5 bases at J, leaving 11 bases unmatched. The CDR3 is 16 amino acids. Germline V lookup: CDR1 ENHRY, CDR2 SYGVKD. CDR3 sequence (DNA): TGTGCCATCAGTGACTCCGGGACAGGCGGAGGGGAGACCCAGTACTTC. Amino acids: CAISDSGTGGGETQYF.

CDR3 bases: TGTGCCAGCCGGGGTTCTAGCGGGACACCCTACGAGCAGTACTTC. Encoded protein: CASRGSSGTPYEQYF. The V call is TRBV28, the J call TRBJ2-7; 9 bases align to TRBD2. Germline V gene lookup returns CDR1 MDHEN and CDR2 SYDVKM. Unmatched junction bases numbered 10, after V lost 8 bases and J lost 2 bases. The CDR3 runs to 15 residues. The variable domain in full, with the rest retrieved from reference TRBV28 and TRBJ2-7, is DVKVTQSSRYLVKRTGEKVFLECVQDMDHENMFWYRQDPGLGLRLIYFSYDVKMKEKGDIPEGYSVSREKKERFSLILESASTNQTSMYLCASRGSSGTPYEQYFGPGTRLTVT.

The chain has TRBV14 and TRBJ2-7; 7 nucleotides align to TRBD2. The junction had 3 bases not matched to a gene; V was cut back by 1 base and J by 3 bases. Germline V lookup: CDR1 SGHDN, CDR2 FVKESK. CDR3 length: 14 residues. CDR3 amino acids: CASSQGLALYEQYF. CDR3 DNA: TGTGCCAGCAGCCAAGGACTAGCTCTCTACGAGCAGTACTTC. Full variable domain (missing parts from reference TRBV14 and TRBJ2-7): EAGVTQFPSHSVIEKGQTVTLRCDPISGHDNLYWYRRVMGKEIKFLLHFVKESKQDESGMPNNRFLAERTGGTYSTLKVQPAELEDSGVYFCASSQGLALYEQYFGPGTRLTVT.

The V call is TRBV14, the J call TRBJ2-3, with 10 bases that match TRBD2. V lost 8 bases to trimming and J lost 1 base; unmatched junction nucleotides: 3. The CDR3 extends over 14 amino acids. Germline V gene sequence: CDR1 SGHDN, CDR2 FVKESK. Here the CDR3 reads CASQGLARTDTQYF. CDR3 sequence (DNA): TGTGCCAGCCAGGGACTAGCGCGCACAGATACGCAGTATTTT.

This chain joins TRBV6-1 and TRBJ1-5, with D unresolved. The CDR3 spans 13 residues. Per the germline V gene, CDR1 is MNHNS and CDR2 is SASEGT. V was cut by 0 bases and J by 6 bases, with 6 bases left in between. The CDR3 is CASSEAPGQPQHF. The CDR3 nucleotides are TGTGCCAGCAGTGAAGCCCCCGGTCAGCCCCAGCATTTT.

The rearrangement joins TRBV28 to TRBJ2-5; 11 bases match TRBD1. Losses at the gene ends were 6 bases for V and 1 base for J; bases not matched to a gene: 4. The germline V gene has CDR1 MDHEN and CDR2 SYDVKM. The CDR3 is 15 residues long. CDR3 sequence (DNA): TGTGCCAGCAGGGGGACAGGGGGGGCCCAAGAGACCCAGTACTTC. Translation gives CASRGTGGAQETQYF. Variable domain in full (rest from reference TRBV28 and TRBJ2-5): DVKVTQSSRYLVKRTGEKVFLECVQDMDHENMFWYRQDPGLGLRLIYFSYDVKMKEKGDIPEGYSVSREKKERFSLILESASTNQTSMYLCASRGTGGAQETQYFGPGTRLLVL.

The chain joins TRBV30 to TRBJ2-1; D possibly corresponds to TRBD2 (7 bases). The germline V and J ends were trimmed by 4 bases and 7 bases, with 11 bases remaining between them. The CDR3 loop spans 12 amino acids. Germline V lookup: CDR1 GTSNPN, CDR2 SVGIG (reference sequence). The CDR3 DNA reads TGTGCCTGGACTAGCGGACAGAATGAGCAGTTCTTC. Amino acids: CAWTSGQNEQFF.